This T cell receptor (beta chain) was documented in a study of shared clonotypes between healthy human individuals. About the research overall: Serving as donors were two women and a few men, whose ages spanned 18 to 49.

At deep level, the assay was performed. Only in-frame clones appear in the TCRdb table, and some are missing; sequencing was by immunoSEQ multiplex PCR. This sample yields roughly 2,000,000 clones, of which 85% to 95% are seen a single time; approximately 1.6% belongs to the top ten. With V trimmed by 6 bases and J by 4 bases, 10 bases remained unmatched. Germline CDR1 reads LNHDA; CDR2 reads SQIVND (reference sequence). The CDR3 has 15 residues. Regarding this clone: Its specificity is unknown.

Naive CD8 isolation took CD45RO-negative cells positively selected for CCR7 and excluded terminally differentiated effector memory CD45RA+ cells. General study points: Several donors showed sharing of about 4.7% of naive CD4 clonotypes.

The sample consisted of naive CD8+ T cells from PBMCs. This receptor was taken from a man between 18 and 29 years old in good health. Some clones in this sample may be carry-over from other donors' samples. The V gene is TRBV19, the J gene TRBJ1-2, with TRBD1 identical over 8 bases. The CDR3 is CASREAQGVGYGYTF. The CDR3, as DNA: TGTGCCAGTAGGGAGGCACAGGGGGTAGGCTATGGCTACACCTTC.